This T cell receptor beta chain was found in a study of shared clonotypes between healthy human individuals. CD8 cells classed as naive were CD45RO-negative and positively selected for CCR7, excluding terminally differentiated effector memory CD45RA+ cells. Germline V CDR1 and CDR2: SGHVS, FQNEAQ. V gave up 5 bases and J gave up 2 bases; unmatched junction bases: 12. The CDR3 has 16 residues. Using immunoSEQ multiplex PCR, the repertoire was profiled, and TCRdb retains in-frame clones only, with some absent. The sample yields 1.5 million to 2.5 million clones, roughly 95% seen once. The rearrangement uses TRBV7-8 and TRBJ2-7; 7 bases are a match to TRBD1. Sample: naive CD8+ T cells sorted from blood. The receptor was derived from a man between 18 and 29 years old in good health. CDR3 coding DNA: TGTGCCAGCAGCCCAGACAGGGACCCGGTTACCTACGAGCAGTACTTC. Translating it yields CASSPDRDPVTYEQYF.